This TCR beta chain is from a study of siplizumab effects on memory and regulatory T cells. CDR1 is SEHNR, CDR2 FQNEAQ, per germline (reference sequence). The trim removed 6 bases at V and 5 bases at J, leaving 9 bases unmatched. The CDR3 contains 14 residues. The table came from immunoSEQ multiplex PCR; TCRdb's copy has only in-frame clones and leaves some out. The repertoire holds approximately 82,000 clones, with 87% as singletons. Sequenced sample: Tregs sorted from blood. The rearrangement links TRBV7-9 to TRBJ2-5; 7 positions match TRBD2. This TCR derives from a human donor in good health. The CDR3 coding sequence is TGTGCCAGCAGTTGGCGGGGGACCCCGGAGACCCAGTACTTC. It translates to CASSWRGTPETQYF.